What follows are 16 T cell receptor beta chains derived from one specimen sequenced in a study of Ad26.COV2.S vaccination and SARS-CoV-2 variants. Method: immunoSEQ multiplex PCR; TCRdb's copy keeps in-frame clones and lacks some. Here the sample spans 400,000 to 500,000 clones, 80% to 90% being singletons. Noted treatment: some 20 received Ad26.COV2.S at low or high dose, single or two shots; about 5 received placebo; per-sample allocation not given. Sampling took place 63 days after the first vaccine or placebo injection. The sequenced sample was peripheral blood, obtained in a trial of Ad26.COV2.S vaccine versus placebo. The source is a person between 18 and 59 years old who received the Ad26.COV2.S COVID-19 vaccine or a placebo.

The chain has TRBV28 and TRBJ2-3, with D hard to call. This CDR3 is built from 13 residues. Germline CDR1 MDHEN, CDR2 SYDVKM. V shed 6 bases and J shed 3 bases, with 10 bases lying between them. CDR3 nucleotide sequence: TGTGCCAGCAGCCAAATATCGACAGATACGCAGTATTTT. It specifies CASSQISTDTQYF.

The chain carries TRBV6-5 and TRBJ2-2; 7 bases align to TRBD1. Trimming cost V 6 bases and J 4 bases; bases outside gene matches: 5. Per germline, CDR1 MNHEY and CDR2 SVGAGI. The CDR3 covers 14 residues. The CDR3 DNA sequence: TGTGCCAGCAGCCGCGACAGGGCCACCGGGGAGCTGTTTTTT. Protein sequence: CASSRDRATGELFF.

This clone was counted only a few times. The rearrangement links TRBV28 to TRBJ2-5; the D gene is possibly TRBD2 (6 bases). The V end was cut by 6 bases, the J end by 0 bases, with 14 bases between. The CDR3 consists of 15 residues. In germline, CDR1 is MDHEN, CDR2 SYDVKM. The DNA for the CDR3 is TGTGCCAGCAGCGCGGGACTTGCGTACCAAGAGACCCAGTACTTC. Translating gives CASSAGLAYQETQYF.

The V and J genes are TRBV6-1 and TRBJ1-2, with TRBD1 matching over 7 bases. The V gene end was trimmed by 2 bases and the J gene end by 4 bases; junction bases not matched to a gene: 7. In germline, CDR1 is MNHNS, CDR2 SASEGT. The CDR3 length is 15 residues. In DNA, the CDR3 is TGTGCCAGCAGTGAAAGGAACAGGGGTATCTATGGCTACACCTTC. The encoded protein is CASSERNRGIYGYTF.

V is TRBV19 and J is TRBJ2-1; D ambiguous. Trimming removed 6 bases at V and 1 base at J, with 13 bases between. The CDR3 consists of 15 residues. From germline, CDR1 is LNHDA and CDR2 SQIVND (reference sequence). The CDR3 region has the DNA TGTGCCAGTAGCGTACGGGCTTTATCCTACAATGAGCAGTTCTTC. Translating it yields CASSVRALSYNEQFF.

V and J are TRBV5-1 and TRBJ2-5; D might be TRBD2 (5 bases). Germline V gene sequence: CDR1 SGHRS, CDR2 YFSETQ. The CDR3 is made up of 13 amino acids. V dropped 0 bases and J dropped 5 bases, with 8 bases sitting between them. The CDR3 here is CASSLGGSETQYF. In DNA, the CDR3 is TGCGCCAGCAGCTTGGGAGGGTCTGAGACCCAGTACTTC.

The CDR3 loop is CASSQGRGGLPRLQYF. In DNA, the CDR3 is TGCGCCAGCAGCCAAGGCAGGGGAGGCCTACCGAGGCTTCAGTACTTC. The V call is TRBV4-1, the J call TRBJ2-4, with D possibly being TRBD1 or TRBD2 (6 bases each). There are 16 residues in the CDR3. Between the trimmed V and J ends, which lost 1 base and 11 bases, there was a span of 21 bases. The germline V gene has CDR1 MGHRA and CDR2 YSYEKL.

The CDR3 spells CASSTGGGNQPQHF. Written as DNA, the CDR3 is TGTGCCAGCTCCACAGGGGGCGGCAATCAGCCCCAGCATTTT. The chain combines TRBV18 with TRBJ1-5, with 9 bases identical to TRBD1. Germline CDR1 KGHSH, CDR2 LQKENI. The V gene end was trimmed by 6 bases and the J gene end by 2 bases; junction bases not matched to a gene: 2. The CDR3 is made up of 14 amino acids. Full variable domain (outside the CDR3, taken from reference TRBV18 and TRBJ1-5): NAGVMQNPRHLVRRRGQEARLRCSPMKGHSHVYWYRQLPEEGLKFMVYLQKENIIDESGMPKERFSAEFPKEGPSILRIQQVVRGDSAAYFCASSTGGGNQPQHFGDGTRLSIL.

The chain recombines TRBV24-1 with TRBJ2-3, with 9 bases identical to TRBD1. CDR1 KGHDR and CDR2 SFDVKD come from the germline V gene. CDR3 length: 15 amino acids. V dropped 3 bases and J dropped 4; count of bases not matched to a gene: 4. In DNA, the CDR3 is TGTGCCACCAGTGATCCCCGGGACAGGGCAGATACGCAGTATTTT. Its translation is CATSDPRDRADTQYF.

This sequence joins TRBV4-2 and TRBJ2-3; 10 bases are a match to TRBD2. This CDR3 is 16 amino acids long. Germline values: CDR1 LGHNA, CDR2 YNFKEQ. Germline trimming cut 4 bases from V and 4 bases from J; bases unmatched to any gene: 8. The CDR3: CASSPMPSGSSDTQYF. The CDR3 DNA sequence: TGTGCCAGCAGCCCGATGCCTAGCGGGAGTTCAGATACGCAGTATTTT.

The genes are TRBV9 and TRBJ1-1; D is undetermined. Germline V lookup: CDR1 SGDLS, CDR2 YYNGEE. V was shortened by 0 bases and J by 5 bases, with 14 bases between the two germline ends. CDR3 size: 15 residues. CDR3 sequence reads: CASSVAAERRTEAFF. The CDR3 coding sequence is TGTGCCAGCAGCGTAGCGGCCGAGAGAAGGACTGAAGCTTTCTTT. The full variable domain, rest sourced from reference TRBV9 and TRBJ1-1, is DSGVTQTPKHLITATGQRVTLRCSPRSGDLSVYWYQQSLDQGLQFLIQYYNGEERAKGNILERFSAQQFPDLHSELNLSSLELGDSALYFCASSVAAERRTEAFFGQGTRLTVV.

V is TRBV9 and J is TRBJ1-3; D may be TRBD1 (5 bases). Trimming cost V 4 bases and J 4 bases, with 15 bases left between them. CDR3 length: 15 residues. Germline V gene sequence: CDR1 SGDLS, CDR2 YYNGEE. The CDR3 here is CASSLRWAGGNTIYF. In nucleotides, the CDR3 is TGTGCCAGCAGCCTGCGGTGGGCAGGGGGAAACACCATATATTTT.

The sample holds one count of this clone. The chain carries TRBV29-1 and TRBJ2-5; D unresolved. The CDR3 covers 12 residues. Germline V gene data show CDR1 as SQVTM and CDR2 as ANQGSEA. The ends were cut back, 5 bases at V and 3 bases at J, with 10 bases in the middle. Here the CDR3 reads CSVRPDKETQYF. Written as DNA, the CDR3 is TGCAGCGTTAGACCTGACAAAGAGACCCAGTACTTC.

CDR3 in DNA: TGTGCCAGCAGCTTAGGGGGAGGGTCCGAAAAACTGTTTTTT. This sequence encodes CASSLGGGSEKLFF. The rearrangement uses TRBV7-9 and TRBJ1-4; D not resolved. This CDR3 is 14 amino acids long. Germline lookup yields CDR1 SEHNR and CDR2 FQNEAQ (reference sequence). V was shortened by 1 base and J by 8 bases, with 11 bases between the two germline ends.

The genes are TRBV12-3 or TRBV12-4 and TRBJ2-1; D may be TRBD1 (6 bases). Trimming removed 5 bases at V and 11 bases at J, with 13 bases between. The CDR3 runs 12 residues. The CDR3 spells CASSLPQGQQFF. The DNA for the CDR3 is TGTGCCAGCAGTCTCCCACAGGGTCAGCAGTTCTTC.

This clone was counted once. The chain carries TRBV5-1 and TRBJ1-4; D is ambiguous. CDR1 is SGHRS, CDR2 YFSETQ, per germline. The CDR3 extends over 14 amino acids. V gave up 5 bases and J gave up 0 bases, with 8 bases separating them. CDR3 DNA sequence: TGCGCCAGCAGGTTACAGTCAACTAATGAAAAACTGTTTTTT. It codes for CASRLQSTNEKLFF. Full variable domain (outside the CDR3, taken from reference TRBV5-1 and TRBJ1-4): KAGVTQTPRYLIKTRGQQVTLSCSPISGHRSVSWYQQTPGQGLQFLFEYFSETQRNKGNFPGRFSGRQFSNSRSEMNVSTLELGDSALYLCASRLQSTNEKLFFGSGTQLSVL.